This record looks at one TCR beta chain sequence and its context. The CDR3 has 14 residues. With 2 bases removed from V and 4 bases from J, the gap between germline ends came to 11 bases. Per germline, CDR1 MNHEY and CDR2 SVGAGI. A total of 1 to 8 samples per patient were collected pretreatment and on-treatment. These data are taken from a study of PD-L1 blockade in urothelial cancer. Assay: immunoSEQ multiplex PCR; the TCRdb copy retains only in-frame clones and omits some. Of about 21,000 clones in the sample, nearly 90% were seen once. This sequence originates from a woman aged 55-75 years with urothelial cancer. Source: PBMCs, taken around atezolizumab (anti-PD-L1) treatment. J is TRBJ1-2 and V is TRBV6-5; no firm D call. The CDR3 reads CASSYLPRIYGYTF. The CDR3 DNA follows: TGTGCCAGCAGTTACCTCCCGCGGATCTATGGCTACACCTTC.